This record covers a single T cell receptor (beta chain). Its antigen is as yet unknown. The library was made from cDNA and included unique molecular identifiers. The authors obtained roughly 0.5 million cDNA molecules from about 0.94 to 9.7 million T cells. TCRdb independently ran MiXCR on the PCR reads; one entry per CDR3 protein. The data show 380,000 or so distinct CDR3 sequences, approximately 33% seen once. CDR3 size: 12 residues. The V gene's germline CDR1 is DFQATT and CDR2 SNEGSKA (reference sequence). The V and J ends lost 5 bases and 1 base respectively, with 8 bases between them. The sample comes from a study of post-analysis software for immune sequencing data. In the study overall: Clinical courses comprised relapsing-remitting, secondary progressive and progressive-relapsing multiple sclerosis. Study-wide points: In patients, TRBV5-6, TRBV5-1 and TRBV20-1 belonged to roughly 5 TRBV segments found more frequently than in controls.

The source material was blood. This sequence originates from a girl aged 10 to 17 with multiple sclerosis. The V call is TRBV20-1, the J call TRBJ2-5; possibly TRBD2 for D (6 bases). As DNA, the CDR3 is TGCAGTGCTTGGGGACTCCAAGAGACCCAGTACTTC. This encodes CSAWGLQETQYF.